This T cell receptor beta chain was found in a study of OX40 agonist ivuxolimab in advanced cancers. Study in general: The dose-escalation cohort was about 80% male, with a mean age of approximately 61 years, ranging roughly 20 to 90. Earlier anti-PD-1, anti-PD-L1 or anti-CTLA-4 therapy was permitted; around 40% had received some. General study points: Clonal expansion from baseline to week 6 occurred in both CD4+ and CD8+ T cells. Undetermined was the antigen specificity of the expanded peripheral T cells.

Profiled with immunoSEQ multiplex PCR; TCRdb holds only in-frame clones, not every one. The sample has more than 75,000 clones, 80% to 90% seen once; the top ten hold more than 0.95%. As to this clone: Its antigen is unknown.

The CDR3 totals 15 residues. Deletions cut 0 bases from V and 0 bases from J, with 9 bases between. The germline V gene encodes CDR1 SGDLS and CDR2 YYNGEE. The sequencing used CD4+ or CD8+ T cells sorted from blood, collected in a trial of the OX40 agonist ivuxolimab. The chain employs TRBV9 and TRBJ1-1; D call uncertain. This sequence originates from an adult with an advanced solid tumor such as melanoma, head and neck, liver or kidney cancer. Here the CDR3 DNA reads TGTGCCAGCAGCGTAGGAAGAGATTTGAACACTGAAGCTTTCTTT. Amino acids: CASSVGRDLNTEAFF.